The 7 T cell receptor beta chains presented below share a single source sample, sequenced in a study of blood T cell repertoires in COVID-19. Sequencing used immunoSEQ multiplex PCR; TCRdb keeps in-frame clones, though not all of them. Of some 150,000 clones detected, approximately 85% appear once; the ten largest clones hold around 8%. The sequencing sample was made of peripheral blood. Receptor source: a woman aged 60 to 75 with COVID-19, enrolled during active disease.

A few counts support this clone. The chain links TRBV7-2 to TRBJ1-1; D gene ambiguous. Per germline, CDR1 SGHTA and CDR2 FQGNSA. The CDR3 is 13 amino acids. V lost 1 base and J lost 7, with 10 bases in between. CDR3 in DNA: TGTGCCAGCAGCTTAGTCGGAGGTAATGAAGCTTTCTTT. Residues: CASSLVGGNEAFF.

This chain connects TRBV6-5 to TRBJ2-7, with D tentatively TRBD1 (5 bases). The CDR3 runs to 13 residues. Trimming removed 6 bases from V and 2 bases from J, with 11 bases in between. Per germline, CDR1 MNHEY and CDR2 SVGAGI. CDR3 DNA: TGTGCCAGCAGACCCAAAGGGGCCTACGAGCAGTACTTC. Its protein is CASRPKGAYEQYF.

The chain carries TRBV6-6 and TRBJ1-1, with 8 bases that match TRBD1. Unmatched junction bases numbered 11, after V lost 7 bases and J lost 4 bases. This CDR3 is 15 amino acids long. CDR1 MNHNY and CDR2 SVGAGI come from the germline V gene (reference sequence). This CDR3 is CASTFTGQEATEAFF. Here the CDR3 DNA reads TGTGCCAGCACATTCACGGGACAGGAGGCCACTGAAGCTTTCTTT.

This clone has only a few counts. This chain uses TRBV11-2 with TRBJ1-6; D is uncertain. Per the germline V gene, CDR1 is SGHAT and CDR2 is FQNNGV. The CDR3 is made up of 14 amino acids. With 5 bases removed from V and 9 bases from J, the gap between germline ends came to 14 bases. The CDR3 reads CASSPEANVSPLHF. In nucleotides, the CDR3 is TGTGCCAGCAGCCCTGAGGCCAATGTTTCACCCCTCCACTTT.

The CDR3 protein is CASSRSMRYQGPTGELFF. CDR3 bases: TGCGCCAGCAGCCGGTCGATGAGATATCAGGGGCCAACCGGGGAGCTGTTTTTT. The V gene is TRBV4-1, the J gene TRBJ2-2; possibly TRBD1 for D (6 bases). The germline CDR1 and CDR2 sequences are MGHRA and YSYEKL. There are 18 residues in the CDR3. V lost 4 bases to trimming and J lost 5 bases, with 23 bases between them.

This clone was seen only once. The chain recombines TRBV19 with TRBJ1-2; TRBD1 is a possible D gene (6 bases). The germline V and J ends were trimmed by 1 base and 6 bases, with 9 bases remaining between them. The germline CDR1 and CDR2 sequences are LNHDA and SQIVND (reference sequence). CDR3 length: 13 residues. The CDR3 nucleotides are TGTGCCAGTAGTATAGGAGGGGGAGATGGCTACACCTTC. Protein product: CASSIGGGDGYTF.

The chain employs TRBV9 and TRBJ2-5, with 7 bases fitting TRBD2. This CDR3 has 15 amino acids. Per germline, CDR1 SGDLS and CDR2 YYNGEE. Trimming cost V 3 bases and J 4 bases; bases outside gene matches: 9. The CDR3 DNA is TGTGCCAGCAGCGCCCGGATCTCGGGGGGAGAGACCCAGTACTTC. Residues: CASSARISGGETQYF.